The rows below give T cell receptor beta chains drawn from one sample of a study of post-analysis software for immune sequencing data. In TCRdb, the PCR reads were re-called with MiXCR into one record per CDR3 protein. This sample has 450,000 to 650,000 distinct CDR3 sequences, with roughly 45% found just once. The sample was blood. The receptors were sampled from a girl under 18 with multiple sclerosis. The CDR3 runs from the conserved cysteine through the conserved F or W. D genes are given only for firm matches. Size tells how often a clone was seen (once, few, many) or the class of an expanded clone, and some rows leave it out.

DNA	CDR3	length	D	size	V	J
TGTGCCAGCAGTGCCCAGAGGGGGGATACGCAGTATTTT	CASSAQRGDTQYF	13	.	.	TRBV6-1	TRBJ2-3
TGTGCCAGCAGTCCGCCTAGCTCCTACAATGAGCAGTTCTTC	CASSPPSSYNEQFF	14	.	few	TRBV2	TRBJ2-1
TGCAGCGTTGAAGATCTTAGGGACGATGGCTACACCTTC	CSVEDLRDDGYTF	13	.	.	TRBV29-1	TRBJ1-2
TGTGCCAGCGTCGGCCTCACAGATACGCAGTATTTT	CASVGLTDTQYF	12	.	.	TRBV6-6	TRBJ2-3
TGTGCCAGCGGCCAAACAGCGGGAGGGGGAAATGAGCAGTTCTTC	CASGQTAGGGNEQFF	15	TRBD2	.	TRBV14	TRBJ2-1
TGTGCCAGCAGTACCCTAAGAGGGAGCCCCCAAGAGACCCAGTACTTC	CASSTLRGSPQETQYF	16	.	once	TRBV6-2/TRBV6-3	TRBJ2-5
TGTGCCTGGACTAGCGGGAGCACAGATACGCAGTATTTT	CAWTSGSTDTQYF	13	TRBD2	.	TRBV30	TRBJ2-3
TGTGCCAGCAGCGCACAGGGTAACTATGGCTACACCTTC	CASSAQGNYGYTF	13	.	few	TRBV6-5	TRBJ1-2
TGCAGTGCTACCCTACCGGTAGCTAACTATGGCTACACCTTC	CSATLPVANYGYTF	14	.	few	TRBV20-1	TRBJ1-2
TGTGCCAGCAGTGATACAGGGTCAGGGGCCAACGTCCTGACTTTC	CASSDTGSGANVLTF	15	.	.	TRBV6-6	TRBJ2-6
TGCAGTGCTAGACAGGGAGACCACGAGCAGTACTTC	CSARQGDHEQYF	12	.	few	TRBV20-1	TRBJ2-7
TGTGCCAGCAGGTGGATTGGGTTGAGGGCCTACGAGCAGTACTTC	CASRWIGLRAYEQYF	15	.	.	TRBV2	TRBJ2-7
TGTGCCAGCAGCGCCCACGTGGGCGCAGAGGCCCAGTACTTC	CASSAHVGAEAQYF	14	.	.	TRBV9	TRBJ2-5
TGCAGTGCTTCCAGAGGGGACCCTGGAAGTAATACGCAGTATTTT	CSASRGDPGSNTQYF	15	.	.	TRBV20-1	TRBJ2-3
TGTGCCAGCAGACCCGGGACAGGGGAGTACAATGAGCAGTTCTTC	CASRPGTGEYNEQFF	15	TRBD1	few	TRBV12-3/TRBV12-4	TRBJ2-1
TGTGCCAGCAGCGCCGGGACTATCCTCTACGAGCAGTACTTC	CASSAGTILYEQYF	14	TRBD2	few	TRBV7-2	TRBJ2-7
TGCAGTGCTAGTTCGGCTACCAACAATGAGCAGTTCTTC	CSASSATNNEQFF	13	.	few	TRBV20-1	TRBJ2-1
TGTGCCAGCAGTGCTTCGGACAGGGGCAACACTGAAGCTTTCTTT	CASSASDRGNTEAFF	15	TRBD1	.	TRBV12-3/TRBV12-4	TRBJ1-1
TGTGCCAGCAGCCCCCAGACCAACTATGGCTACACCTTC	CASSPQTNYGYTF	13	.	few	TRBV6-5	TRBJ1-2
TGTGCCAGCAGTGAAGGCCGGGCGGCCTATGGCTACACCTTC	CASSEGRAAYGYTF	14	.	few	TRBV6-1	TRBJ1-2
TGTGCCAGCAGTCCGTCCGGGACAGGGGATCAGCCCCAGCATTTT	CASSPSGTGDQPQHF	15	TRBD1	once	TRBV12-3/TRBV12-4	TRBJ1-5
TGTGCCAGCAGCTCCCCGACTAGCGGGAGTAGGGAGACCCAGTACTTC	CASSSPTSGSRETQYF	16	TRBD2	few	TRBV11-2	TRBJ2-5
TGTGCCACCCGTGGATCCACTTATGATAACACTGAAGCTTTCTTT	CATRGSTYDNTEAFF	15	.	.	TRBV10-3	TRBJ1-1
TGCGCCAGCAGCTTGGCCCGACAACAAGATACGCAGTATTTT	CASSLARQQDTQYF	14	.	.	TRBV5-1	TRBJ2-3
TGTGCCAGCAGTACTCCCCCCACAGGGGAAGCTTTCTTT	CASSTPPTGEAFF	13	.	.	TRBV12-3/TRBV12-4	TRBJ1-1
TGTGCCAGCAGTAACCGGGACAGGGCTTACAATGAGCAGTTCTTC	CASSNRDRAYNEQFF	15	TRBD1	.	TRBV6-1	TRBJ2-1
TGCAGTGCTAGAGATCCTTGGGACAGCAACTACAATGAGCAGTTCTTC	CSARDPWDSNYNEQFF	16	TRBD1	few	TRBV20-1	TRBJ2-1
TGTGCCTGGAGTATGGGATTATATGGCTACACCTTC	CAWSMGLYGYTF	12	.	.	TRBV30	TRBJ1-2
TGTGCCAGCAGCCAGACCGCCAGGGAGGGTTACGAGCAGTACTTC	CASSQTAREGYEQYF	15	TRBD2	.	TRBV7-2	TRBJ2-7
TGTGCCAGCAGTTTGGACGGCGTGGCGCCCCAGCATTTT	CASSLDGVAPQHF	13	.	few	TRBV12-3/TRBV12-4	TRBJ1-5
TGCGCCAGCAGCCCCATGACTAGCGGGTTGAACACCGGGGAGCTGTTTTTT	CASSPMTSGLNTGELFF	17	TRBD2	.	TRBV10-2	TRBJ2-2
TGTGCCACTTCGGACAGAAACACTGAAGCTTTCTTT	CATSDRNTEAFF	12	.	.	TRBV27	TRBJ1-1
TGCAGTGCTAGCCCCTCGTTCGGGGAGGGCCTCTACAATGAGCAGTTCTTC	CSASPSFGEGLYNEQFF	17	TRBD2	.	TRBV20-1	TRBJ2-1
TGTGCCAGCAGCTTAGTCAGGAATGAGCAGTTCTTC	CASSLVRNEQFF	12	.	.	TRBV7-2	TRBJ2-1
TGTGCCAGCAGCTTAGAGGGCATGGGGACAGGGCCGCACGAGCAGTACTTC	CASSLEGMGTGPHEQYF	17	TRBD1	few	TRBV7-2	TRBJ2-7
TGCAGTGCTAGAGATTCCGGGGGGGGAGATACGCAGTATTTT	CSARDSGGGDTQYF	14	TRBD2	.	TRBV20-1	TRBJ2-3
TGCGGTGCTAGGTCCGGGACAGGGAAGCGGTACCAAGAGACCCAGTACTTC	CGARSGTGKRYQETQYF	17	TRBD1	.	TRBV20-1	TRBJ2-5
TGTGCCAGCAGTGGTGGGACTACCGCCAGAAACATTCAGTACTTC	CASSGGTTARNIQYF	15	TRBD2	.	TRBV7-9	TRBJ2-4
TGTGCCAGCAGTTCAACGGTCAGGTCGTCATCCTACGAGCAGTACTTC	CASSSTVRSSSYEQYF	16	.	.	TRBV12-3/TRBV12-4	TRBJ2-7
TGTGCCAGCAGTTCGACCGGGACAGGGGCCCTCACTGAAGCTTTCTTT	CASSSTGTGALTEAFF	16	TRBD1	.	TRBV28	TRBJ1-1
TGCAGTGCTGCCTCCCTACGGCTAGGAACCCAGTACTTC	CSAASLRLGTQYF	13	.	.	TRBV20-1	TRBJ2-5
TGTGCCAGCAGTCCCTCTGTATGGGGGGGTTATGGCTACACCTTC	CASSPSVWGGYGYTF	15	.	few	TRBV28	TRBJ1-2
TGCAGTGCCCGGGTCAAGGGACTAACCTACGAGCAGTACTTC	CSARVKGLTYEQYF	14	TRBD2	.	TRBV20-1	TRBJ2-7
TGTGCCAGCGCCGATTCCGGGACAGACCTCACAGATACGCAGTATTTT	CASADSGTDLTDTQYF	16	TRBD1	once	TRBV12-3/TRBV12-4	TRBJ2-3
TGTGCCAGTGGGAACACTGAAGCTTTCTTT	CASGNTEAFF	10	.	.	TRBV12-3/TRBV12-4	TRBJ1-1
TGTGCCAGCAGCCCCCCACAGGGCAGCTACGAGCAGTACTTC	CASSPPQGSYEQYF	14	.	few	TRBV12-3/TRBV12-4	TRBJ2-7
TGCAGCGTTGAAGGACAGGGCCCCTACAATGAGCAGTTCTTC	CSVEGQGPYNEQFF	14	TRBD1	.	TRBV29-1	TRBJ2-1
TGTGCCAGCAGCGTGGGCAGAGGTGACACCGGGGAGCTGTTTTTT	CASSVGRGDTGELFF	15	.	.	TRBV9	TRBJ2-2
TGTGCCAGCGCCCGGGACTCTTCCTACGAGCAGTACTTC	CASARDSSYEQYF	13	.	.	TRBV6-1	TRBJ2-7
TGTGCCAGCAGTCGTCTGTTCACAGATACGCAGTATTTT	CASSRLFTDTQYF	13	.	.	TRBV12-3/TRBV12-4	TRBJ2-3
TGCAGTGCTAGAGATGGACTAGCGGGCTCTGGGGCCAACGTCCTGACTTTC	CSARDGLAGSGANVLTF	17	TRBD2	.	TRBV20-1	TRBJ2-6
TGTGCCAGCAGCCCTGGTGGGGGCCCCACAGATACGCAGTATTTT	CASSPGGGPTDTQYF	15	.	.	TRBV4-2	TRBJ2-3
TGTGCCAGCAGCCAAGCAGGACAGACTCACGATGAGCAGTTCTTC	CASSQAGQTHDEQFF	15	.	.	TRBV3-1	TRBJ2-1